The 6 T cell receptor beta chains given below trace back to one sample, sequenced in a study of T cell repertoires in ileal Crohn's disease. Sequencing used immunoSEQ multiplex PCR; TCRdb keeps in-frame clones, though not all of them. The sample holds some 5,100 clones, more than 75% seen once. Sequencing was done on a sample of ileal tissue. These TCRs come from an adult with Crohn's disease.

V is TRBV5-8 and J is TRBJ1-5; 12 bases are shared with TRBD1. Per germline, CDR1 SGHTS and CDR2 YDEGEE. V gave up 4 bases and J gave up 4 bases; unmatched junction bases: 9. This CDR3 comprises 17 residues. The CDR3 nucleotides are TGTGCCAGCAGCCGGGACAGGGGGCAAGGGGCTAATCAGCCCCAGCATTTT. Translated, it gives CASSRDRGQGANQPQHF. The whole variable domain, filled in from reference TRBV5-8 and TRBJ1-5, reads EAGVTQSPTHLIKTRGQQATLRCSPISGHTSVYWYQQALGLGLQFLLWYDEGEERNRGNFPPRFSGRQFPNYSSELNVNALELEDSALYLCASSRDRGQGANQPQHFGDGTRLSIL.

The chain combines TRBV19 with TRBJ1-4, with D tentatively TRBD1 (6 bases). Germline CDR1 and CDR2: LNHDA and SQIVND (reference sequence). Between the trimmed V and J ends, which lost 5 bases and 7 bases, there was a span of 14 bases. This CDR3 comprises 14 residues. The CDR3 spells CASSHQGRAEKLFF. CDR3 bases: TGTGCCAGTAGTCACCAGGGGAGGGCTGAAAAACTGTTTTTT.

This chain joins TRBV30 and TRBJ1-1; possibly TRBD1 for D (5 bases). Germline V gene data show CDR1 as GTSNPN and CDR2 as SVGIG (reference sequence). The CDR3 runs to 14 residues. The V and J ends lost 6 bases and 5 bases respectively, with 19 bases between them. CDR3 in amino acids: CACPGGFRQTEAFF. In DNA, the CDR3 is TGTGCCTGCCCCGGGGGTTTCCGTCAAACTGAAGCTTTCTTT.

The chain joins TRBV7-9 to TRBJ1-4; D is possibly TRBD1 (5 bases). This CDR3 region has 15 residues. Germline V gene lookup returns CDR1 SEHNR and CDR2 FQNEAQ (reference sequence). Trimming removed 2 bases from V and 5 bases from J, with 12 bases in between. CDR3 DNA: TGTGCCAGCAGCTTATTGGCCAGGGCCAATGAAAAACTGTTTTTT. Translating it yields CASSLLARANEKLFF.

The chain carries TRBV6-6 and TRBJ2-3; 8 nucleotides match TRBD1. The CDR3 covers 15 residues. V shed 0 bases and J 4 bases; nucleotides not matched to a gene: 3. Germline V lookup: CDR1 MNHNY, CDR2 SVGAGI (reference sequence). This CDR3 is CASSYSAGGADTQYF. The CDR3 DNA is TGTGCCAGCAGTTACTCGGCAGGGGGCGCAGATACGCAGTATTTT.

This sequence joins TRBV28 and TRBJ2-5; 10 bases agree with TRBD1. Germline loops: CDR1 MDHEN, CDR2 SYDVKM. This CDR3 comprises 15 residues. Trimming removed 6 bases from V and 3 bases from J; junction bases left unmatched: 7. As DNA, the CDR3 is TGTGCCAGCAGCGGCGGGACAGGGGTGGAAGAGACCCAGTACTTC. Amino acids: CASSGGTGVEETQYF.